A selection of T cell receptor beta chains follows, all from one sample in a study of blood T cell repertoires in COVID-19. Sequencing used immunoSEQ multiplex PCR; TCRdb keeps in-frame clones, though not all of them. The sample yields 300,000 to 500,000 clones, approximately 88% seen once. Sequencing was done on a sample of PBMCs or T cells enriched from blood (not recorded which). The receptors come from a woman under 40 with acute COVID-19. Both conserved end residues are trimmed from each CDR3. The D gene is left open where the match is weak.

J | V | D | CDR3
TRBJ1-2 | TRBV6-5 | - | ASTRSGSLGYGYT
TRBJ1-4 | TRBV5-1 | TRBD1 | ASSPQGAYEKLF
TRBJ2-7 | TRBV28 | TRBD2 | ASSARLAGHEQY
TRBJ1-1 | TRBV19 | - | ASSIVFAGRGEAF
TRBJ1-5 | TRBV18 | - | ASSPEAGNQPQH
TRBJ1-1 | TRBV27 | - | ASSLVRQNTEAF
TRBJ1-1 | TRBV7-9 | - | ASSFPQGAF
TRBJ1-1 | TRBV7-8 | TRBD1 | ASSALGQGPGAF
TRBJ1-6 | TRBV19 | - | ASSISVDNSPLH
TRBJ2-7 | TRBV11-1 | TRBD2 | ASSFRLADEYEQY
TRBJ2-2 | TRBV5-1 | - | ASSFELITGELF
TRBJ1-2 | TRBV29-1 | - | SVEALQGEAFGYT
TRBJ2-2 | TRBV12-3/TRBV12-4 | - | ASSQGFLGELF
TRBJ2-3 | TRBV18 | - | ASSPSRDTDTQY
TRBJ2-7 | TRBV2 | TRBD2 | ASTSTGGAVPYEQY
TRBJ1-1 | TRBV5-1 | - | ASNGVAGSGTEAF
TRBJ2-1 | TRBV5-1 | - | ASSRLRTEVHNEQF
TRBJ1-2 | TRBV3-1/TRBV3-2 | - | ASSRGLGGYT
TRBJ1-5 | TRBV7-2 | TRBD1 | ASSFRTGTAPSNQPQH
TRBJ1-5 | TRBV19 | - | ASSETAYNQPQH
TRBJ1-2 | TRBV5-4 | - | ASSLDRGYGYT
TRBJ1-5 | TRBV2 | TRBD1 | ASSGGQGIGTNQPQH
TRBJ1-2 | TRBV18 | - | ASSPQPGIYGYT